This T cell receptor beta chain comes out of a study of blood T cell repertoires in COVID-19. Study at large: Sample material is recorded as cDNA or gDNA derived from T cells, B-cell-depleted T cells, or PBMCs.

This table comes from immunoSEQ multiplex PCR, and its TCRdb copy is limited to in-frame clones, with some not included. There are 110,000 or so clones in the sample; 80% to 90% occur only once, and about 29% lies in the top ten. Germline CDR1 reads LNHDA; CDR2 reads SQIVND (reference sequence). This CDR3 spans 14 amino acids. V was pared by 3 bases and J by 6 bases, with 7 bases of the junction left unmatched. Source material: peripheral blood. This TCR was recovered from a man aged 65-85 years with active or convalescent COVID-19. V and J are TRBV19 and TRBJ1-2, with 7 bases that match TRBD1. DNA of the CDR3: TGTGCCAGTAGTATTACAGGGGAATACGATGGCTACACCTTC. Amino acids: CASSITGEYDGYTF.